The 30 T cell receptor beta chains presented below share a single source sample, sequenced in a study of early T cells in non-severe SARS-CoV-2 infection. TCRdb used MiXCR to reprocess the 5' RACE reads, holding one entry per CDR3 protein. The table lists around 92,000 distinct CDR3 sequences, 8% to 13% of them singletons. The sequenced sample consisted of whole blood. All receptors come from an adult who was a healthcare worker with PCR-confirmed SARS-CoV-2 infection or an uninfected control (not recorded which).

In this sample, this clonotype turned up many times. CDR3 DNA: TGCAGCGTTCGGCAGGGTGATCAGCCCCAGCATTTT. Protein: CSVRQGDQPQHF. The V call is TRBV29-1, the J call TRBJ1-5; weak D call: TRBD1 (5 bases). V was shortened by 5 bases and J by 5 bases, with 10 bases between the two germline ends. The CDR3 has 12 amino acids. In germline, CDR1 is SQVTM, CDR2 ANQGSEA.

The chain recombines TRBV28 with TRBJ1-3, with no clear D. V lost 0 bases to trimming and J lost 7 bases, with 13 bases between them. Germline CDR1 MDHEN, CDR2 SYDVKM. CDR3 size: 15 residues. For the CDR3, the DNA is TGTGCCAGCAGTTTATGGGGCAGCATGGGCAACACCATATATTTT. Translation gives CASSLWGSMGNTIYF.

This clonotype was counted ten times or more. The chain combines TRBV20-1 with TRBJ2-7; 7 nucleotides agree with TRBD2. The V gene's germline CDR1 is DFQATT and CDR2 SNEGSKA (reference sequence). J gave up 5 bases and V 4 bases, and 14 bases lay outside the gene matches. CDR3 length equals 15 residues. The CDR3 reads CSATAGGRRGDEQYF. The CDR3 nucleotides are TGCAGTGCTACCGCGGGCGGGAGAAGGGGCGACGAGCAGTACTTC.

The J gene is TRBJ1-5, the V gene TRBV5-1, with TRBD1 matching 9 bases. CDR1 and CDR2 from the germline V gene are SGHRS and YFSETQ. CDR3 size: 15 residues. With V trimmed by 1 base and J by 5 bases, 4 bases remained unmatched. CDR3 in DNA: TGCGCCAGCAGCTTGAGCACAGGGGGCGATCAGCCCCAGCATTTT. Translating it yields CASSLSTGGDQPQHF.

In its sample, this clonotype was seen many times. The chain employs TRBV6-4 and TRBJ2-7; the match to TRBD1 covers 9 bases. Germline-derived CDR1 and CDR2 are MRHNA and SNTAGT. Germline trimming cut 2 bases from V and 2 bases from J; bases unmatched to any gene: 4. The CDR3 has 15 amino acids. As DNA, the CDR3 is TGTGCCAGCAGTGACGGGGACAGGGTTACCTACGAGCAGTACTTC. This sequence encodes CASSDGDRVTYEQYF.

The V gene is TRBV20-1, the J gene TRBJ2-3, with unresolved D. The CDR3 runs to 15 residues. Germline V gives CDR1 DFQATT, CDR2 SNEGSKA (reference sequence). V shed 0 bases and J shed 0 bases, with 10 bases lying between them. The DNA of the CDR3 is TGCAGTGCTAGAGATCGGTTAATTAGCACAGATACGCAGTATTTT. Translation: CSARDRLISTDTQYF.

The chain uses TRBV20-1 and TRBJ2-3, with D unresolved. There are 12 residues in the CDR3. With 4 bases removed from V and 3 bases from J, the gap between germline ends came to 8 bases. CDR1 is DFQATT and CDR2 is SNEGSKA in the germline V gene (reference sequence). The chain's CDR3 is CSAITDTDTQYF. CDR3 DNA sequence: TGCAGTGCTATAACGGATACAGATACGCAGTATTTT.

This clonotype has ten or more counts. This chain joins TRBV5-1 and TRBJ2-5; a possible D gene is TRBD2 (6 bases). This CDR3 has 16 amino acids. Germline CDR1 reads SGHRS; CDR2 reads YFSETQ. The V and J ends lost 5 bases and 1 base respectively, with 18 bases between them. This CDR3 is CASRQSGQGPQETQYF. The CDR3 DNA follows: TGCGCCAGCAGGCAGAGCGGGCAAGGGCCCCAAGAGACCCAGTACTTC.

The table lists this clonotype with a few counts. The chain employs TRBV6-1 and TRBJ1-1; D not certain. Germline V lookup: CDR1 MNHNS, CDR2 SASEGT. V lost 2 bases, J lost 7 bases, and 11 bases lay in between. The CDR3 totals 13 residues. This chain's CDR3 is CASSESGHLEAFF. DNA for the CDR3: TGTGCCAGCAGTGAATCTGGGCACCTTGAAGCTTTCTTT.

This clonotype was seen only a few times. The V gene is TRBV21-1, the J gene TRBJ2-6; whether TRBD2, the table's D call, matches the DNA was not checked. TRBV21-1 is a documented pseudogene. This CDR3 is 21 amino acids long. CDR3 sequence: CASSRRPGTSGTSSGANVLTF. In DNA form, the CDR3 reads TGTGCCAGCAGCCGTCGTCCCGGGACTAGCGGGACTAGCTCTGGGGCCAACGTCCTGACTTTC.

The chain employs TRBV11-2 and TRBJ2-7; 8 bases line up with TRBD1. The V gene end was trimmed by 4 bases and the J gene end by 3 bases; junction bases not matched to a gene: 11. The CDR3 is 16 residues long. Germline V gives CDR1 SGHAT, CDR2 FQNNGV. CDR3 bases: TGTGCCAGCAGCTACAATTCCCCAGGGGGCGGCTACGAGCAGTACTTC. Its translation: CASSYNSPGGGYEQYF.

This clonotype came up many times. The chain carries TRBV11-2 and TRBJ2-5; D is tentatively TRBD1 or TRBD2 (6 bases each). Germline V CDR1 and CDR2: SGHAT, FQNNGV. Trimming took 3 bases from V and 5 from J, leaving 13 bases between them. This CDR3 comprises 14 residues. The CDR3 sequence is CASSFVGGGETQYF. The CDR3, as DNA: TGTGCCAGCAGCTTCGTCGGGGGCGGTGAGACCCAGTACTTC. The whole variable domain, filled in from reference TRBV11-2 and TRBJ2-5, reads EAGVAQSPRYKIIEKRQSVAFWCNPISGHATLYWYQQILGQGPKLLIQFQNNGVVDDSQLPKDRFSAERLKGVDSTLKIQPAKLEDSAVYLCASSFVGGGETQYFGPGTRLLVL.

CDR3 bases: TGTGCCAGCTCAGAGTCGGGACAAGTCTACGAGCAGTACTTC. This encodes CASSESGQVYEQYF. V usage is TRBV18 and J usage is TRBJ2-7; tentative D call: TRBD1 (6 bases). CDR3 length: 14 residues. The germline V gene has CDR1 KGHSH and CDR2 LQKENI. Trimming left V 5 bases short and J 3 bases short, with 14 bases between.

In its sample, this clonotype was seen a few times. The chain combines TRBV24-1 with TRBJ2-2; D might be TRBD1 (5 bases). The V and J ends lost 4 bases and 5 bases respectively, with 22 bases between them. The germline V gene encodes CDR1 KGHDR and CDR2 SFDVKD. This CDR3 comprises 18 residues. The CDR3 spells CATSDWLRSGPGTGELFF. Written as DNA, the CDR3 is TGTGCCACCAGTGACTGGTTACGGTCAGGGCCTGGTACCGGGGAGCTGTTTTTT.

Ten or more counts support this clonotype. V usage is TRBV5-4 and J usage is TRBJ2-7; D may be TRBD1 (8 bases). The CDR3 extends over 15 amino acids. Germline V gene sequence: CDR1 SGHNT, CDR2 YYREEE (reference sequence). Deletions cut 5 bases from V and 3 bases from J, with 18 bases between. The CDR3 protein is CASSPRQGTNYEQYF. Here the CDR3 DNA reads TGTGCCAGCAGTCCCCGACAGGGGACTAACTACGAGCAGTACTTC.

This clonotype has a count of ten or more. The chain combines TRBV15 with TRBJ2-3, with D unresolved. Trimming pared 5 bases from V and 1 base from J, leaving 10 bases between. There are 14 residues in the CDR3. CDR1 LNHNV and CDR2 YYDKDF come from the germline V gene (reference sequence). The CDR3 loop is CATSLMTRTDTQYF. In DNA, the CDR3 is TGTGCCACCAGCTTGATGACCCGCACAGATACGCAGTATTTT.

In this sample, this clonotype turned up a few times. The rearrangement links TRBV5-1 to TRBJ2-3, with a weak D call TRBD1 (6 bases). The CDR3 spans 15 residues. Trimming shortened V by 0 bases and J by 2 bases, and 10 bases separated the two germline ends. Germline CDR1 reads SGHRS; CDR2 reads YFSETQ. CDR3 in amino acids: CASSLVDSHTDTQYF. CDR3 coding DNA: TGCGCCAGCAGCTTGGTGGACAGCCACACAGATACGCAGTATTTT.

As regards this clonotype: The conserved final phenylalanine or tryptophan is absent from the CDR3, which likely points to a read error. This chain uses TRBV27 with TRBJ2-1, with D maybe TRBD1 (6 bases). V dropped 2 bases and J dropped 2 bases, with 13 bases sitting between them. Germline-derived CDR1 and CDR2 are MNHEY and SMNVEV (reference sequence). CDR3 size: 16 residues. CDR3 loop: CASSLRTVKAYNEQFS. CDR3 sequence (DNA): TGTGCCAGCAGTTTAAGGACAGTGAAAGCCTACAATGAGCAGTTCTCC.

This clonotype was picked up many times. The chain couples TRBV10-3 to TRBJ2-7; tentative D call: TRBD1 (6 bases). The V end was cut by 8 bases, the J end by 7 bases, with 18 bases between. The germline gives CDR1 ENHRY, CDR2 SYGVKD. The CDR3 contains 13 residues. In DNA form, the CDR3 reads TGTGCCATCTCGGGACCCGAAGGGGGTGAGCAGTACTTC. It specifies CAISGPEGGEQYF.

This clonotype was seen many times. The chain recombines TRBV18 with TRBJ2-5, with 7 bases matching TRBD1. Germline V gene data show CDR1 as KGHSH and CDR2 as LQKENI. Trimming at V came to 6 bases and at J to 2 bases, leaving 9 bases not matched to a gene. This CDR3 comprises 15 residues. Here the CDR3 reads CASSKIQGRQETQYF. CDR3 bases: TGTGCCAGCTCGAAAATACAGGGGCGTCAAGAGACCCAGTACTTC.

This clonotype was seen many times. The chain uses TRBV29-1 and TRBJ2-5; D ambiguous. Trimming left V 3 bases short and J 2 bases short, with 13 bases between. The V gene's germline CDR1 is SQVTM and CDR2 ANQGSEA. The CDR3 consists of 14 residues. The CDR3 sequence is CSVDERNHQETQYF. CDR3 nucleotides: TGCAGCGTTGATGAGCGCAACCATCAAGAGACCCAGTACTTC. Based on the CDR3 plus reference TRBV29-1 and TRBJ2-5, the full variable domain is SAVISQKPSRDICQRGTSLTIQCQVDSQVTMMFWYRQQPGQSLTLIATANQGSEATYESGFVIDKFPISRPNLTFSTLTVSNMSPEDSSIYLCSVDERNHQETQYFGPGTRLLVL.

This clonotype was detected a few times. The chain recombines TRBV29-1 with TRBJ2-7; 9 nucleotides match TRBD1. This CDR3 spans 16 amino acids. CDR1 is SQVTM, CDR2 ANQGSEA, per germline. J gave up 4 bases and V 1 base, and 11 bases lay outside the gene matches. The CDR3 here is CSVEGIQGAIGYEQYF. The CDR3 DNA follows: TGCAGCGTTGAAGGAATACAGGGGGCTATAGGGTACGAGCAGTACTTC.

This chain uses TRBV29-1 with TRBJ2-4, with D perhaps assigned TRBD1 or TRBD2 (6 bases each). Trimming left V 7 bases short and J 3 bases short, with 13 bases between. The germline gives CDR1 SQVTM, CDR2 ANQGSEA. The CDR3 is made up of 13 amino acids. CDR3 nucleotide sequence: TGCAGCGCCCAAGGGGGAGGCAAAAACATTCAGTACTTC. It specifies CSAQGGGKNIQYF.

The chain is built from TRBV3-1 and TRBJ2-5; the match to TRBD2 covers 9 bases. Unmatched junction bases numbered 14, after V lost 0 bases and J lost 6 bases. This CDR3 contains 18 residues. CDR1 and CDR2 from the germline V gene are LGHDT and YNNKEL (reference sequence). DNA of the CDR3: TGTGCCAGCAGCCAAGATTCGCTAGCGGGGCCGAGGGGGAAGACCCAGTACTTC. It yields the protein CASSQDSLAGPRGKTQYF.

This clonotype was seen a handful of times. V gene TRBV5-1 combines with J gene TRBJ2-5; no clear D. Germline CDR1 and CDR2: SGHRS and YFSETQ. The germline V and J ends were trimmed by 1 base and 5 bases, with 9 bases remaining between them. CDR3 size: 13 residues. CDR3 DNA sequence: TGCGCCAGCAGCTTGATGCCCCCGGAGACCCAGTACTTC. Protein product: CASSLMPPETQYF.

The chain carries TRBV5-1 and TRBJ2-7, with D possibly being TRBD1 (5 bases). The CDR3 length is 14 residues. V was trimmed by 0 bases and J by 3 bases, leaving 10 bases between them. Per germline, CDR1 SGHRS and CDR2 YFSETQ. CDR3 sequence reads: CASSLVPRGYEQYF. CDR3 in DNA: TGCGCCAGCAGCTTGGTGCCAAGGGGCTACGAGCAGTACTTC.

This clonotype was counted only a few times. This chain links TRBV12-3 or TRBV12-4 with TRBJ1-3; D not resolved. The CDR3 runs 15 residues. V lost 6 bases, J lost 0 bases, and 12 bases lay in between. The CDR3: CASREPGSSGNTIYF. CDR3 DNA sequence: TGTGCCAGCAGAGAACCGGGTAGCTCTGGAAACACCATATATTTT.

This clonotype turned up a few times. This sequence joins TRBV18 and TRBJ2-5; D ambiguous. This CDR3 is built from 16 residues. Germline loops: CDR1 KGHSH, CDR2 LQKENI. The V end lost 2 bases, the J end lost 2 bases, and 15 bases lay between the germline ends. The CDR3, as DNA: TGTGCCAGCTCACCAAGACCAAAAATGGCGCAAGAGACCCAGTACTTC. Protein sequence: CASSPRPKMAQETQYF.

CDR3 in amino acids: CASSERASGGSEQFF. The DNA for the CDR3 is TGTGCCAGCAGTGAACGTGCTAGCGGGGGGAGCGAGCAGTTCTTC. The chain is built from TRBV6-1 and TRBJ2-1, with TRBD2 matching 11 bases. Germline V CDR1 and CDR2: MNHNS, SASEGT. The CDR3 has 15 amino acids. Losses at the gene ends were 2 bases for V and 10 bases for J; bases not matched to a gene: 7.

The table lists this clonotype with many counts. V and J are TRBV28 and TRBJ2-5; D is ambiguous. Germline V gene lookup returns CDR1 MDHEN and CDR2 SYDVKM. The CDR3 consists of 11 residues. Between the trimmed V and J ends, which lost 3 bases and 7 bases, there was a span of 6 bases. The CDR3 loop reads CASSFRRTQYF. The CDR3 DNA reads TGTGCCAGCAGTTTTCGAAGGACCCAGTACTTC.